This T cell receptor beta chain appears in the sequencing data of a study of cytomegalovirus exposure and HLA in healthy donors. Study at large: A previous analysis identified 95 million to 130 million unique TCR beta sequences derived from roughly 180 million T cells.

The V segment lost 4 bases and the J segment 9 bases; nucleotides outside the gene matches: 15. Germline CDR1 is SGHRS and CDR2 is YFSETQ. This CDR3 is 15 amino acids long. The PCR contained 60 Vbeta and 13 Jbeta primers. Sequencing was performed with immunoSEQ multiplex PCR; in TCRdb, only in-frame clones are kept and a portion is missing. The data show just over 150,000 clones, and the top ten clones hold under 2.5%. The chain carries TRBV5-1 and TRBJ1-2; TRBD1 matches at 7 bases. The source is a man aged 25 to 45 in good health and CMV-seronegative. The sequenced material came from PBMCs. The CDR3 loop reads CASSHTRDSRRSYTF. DNA for the CDR3: TGCGCCAGCAGCCACACCCGGGACAGCCGTCGGAGCTACACCTTC.